This T cell receptor beta chain was observed in a study of T cell clonality in common variable immunodeficiency. A note on this clone: Its target is unknown. The read comes to an end 3 residues before the CDR3 does, leaving the germline J gene to fill in the end.

Study conclusions and caveats: Common variable immunodeficiency TCR beta sequences reportedly had fewer deletions and N-nucleotide insertions. What drives increased CVID clonality needs T cell subpopulation sequencing.

The data were produced by immunoSEQ multiplex PCR, yet TCRdb's version contains in-frame clones alone and is incomplete. The data show some 12,000 clones, none appearing only once, with approximately 7% held by the ten largest. The CDR3 runs to 15 residues. Germline assignment: CDR1 GTSNPN and CDR2 SVGIG (reference sequence). V lost 4 bases and J lost 4; bases outside the gene matches: 9. The CVID group had fewer than 19 females and about 30 males, mean age roughly 40. The chain carries TRBV30 and TRBJ2-7; TRBD1 aligns across 11 bases. Sequenced sample: peripheral blood mononuclear cells. This clonotype was sampled from a human donor with common variable immunodeficiency. This CDR3 reads CAWKITGTGGYEQYF. Partial CDR3 DNA: TGTGCCTGGAAGATAACCGGGACAGGGGGTTACGAG.